The rows below give T cell receptor beta chains drawn from one sample of a study of blood T cell repertoires in COVID-19. The table came from immunoSEQ multiplex PCR; TCRdb's copy has only in-frame clones and leaves some out. The table records 140,000 or so clones, around 89% of them present only once. Source material: peripheral blood. The receptors come from a woman of 80 years or more with acute or convalescent COVID-19. The CDR3 runs from the conserved cysteine through the conserved F or W. The D gene is left open where the match is weak.

. | TRBJ1-2 | TRBV1 | CTSGEGSKGYTF | TGCACCTCGGGGGAGGGATCGAAGGGCTACACCTTC
TRBD2 | TRBJ2-3 | TRBV3-1/TRBV3-2 | CASSLGLAGVSSTDTQYF | TGTGCCAGCAGCCTTGGACTAGCGGGGGTATCTAGCACAGATACGCAGTATTTT
. | TRBJ2-2 | TRBV5-4 | CASSGQINTGELFF | TGTGCCAGCAGCGGACAGATTAACACCGGGGAGCTGTTTTTT
TRBD2 | TRBJ2-3 | TRBV4-2 | CASSQDWTSGGKDTQYF | TGTGCCAGCAGCCAAGACTGGACTAGCGGGGGTAAAGATACGCAGTATTTT
TRBD1 | TRBJ1-3 | TRBV5-4 | CASSLGGGGSGNTIYF | TGTGCCAGCAGCTTGGGAGGGGGCGGCTCTGGAAACACCATATATTTT
. | TRBJ2-2 | TRBV27 | CASSGTASAGTGELFF | TGTGCCAGCAGTGGTACAGCCTCCGCAGGCACCGGGGAGCTGTTTTTT
. | TRBJ1-3 | TRBV19 | CATTPGGAAGNTIYF | TGTGCCACCACCCCCGGAGGGGCAGCTGGAAACACCATATATTTT
TRBD2 | TRBJ2-1 | TRBV7-2 | CASTSGLAGFLEQFF | TGTGCCAGCACCTCGGGGCTAGCGGGGTTCCTTGAGCAGTTCTTC
TRBD1 | TRBJ1-5 | TRBV20-1 | CSASTLRAGGQPQHF | TGCAGTGCTAGTACCCTCCGGGCAGGGGGCCAGCCCCAGCATTTT
TRBD2 | TRBJ2-7 | TRBV3-1/TRBV3-2 | CASSQVAGVTYEQYF | TGTGCCAGCAGCCAAGTAGCGGGGGTTACCTACGAGCAGTACTTC
TRBD1 | TRBJ1-1 | TRBV9 | CASSAGQPNTEAFF | TGTGCCAGCAGCGCGGGACAGCCGAACACTGAAGCTTTCTTT
. | TRBJ2-6 | TRBV5-6 | CASSLKGAGANVLTF | TGTGCCAGCAGCTTGAAAGGGGCCGGGGCCAACGTCCTGACTTTC
. | TRBJ2-2 | TRBV5-1 | CASSPPGVGNTGELFF | TGCGCCAGCAGCCCACCAGGGGTTGGGAACACCGGGGAGCTGTTTTTT
. | TRBJ1-4 | TRBV4-3 | CASSHDTGREKLFF | TGCGCCAGCAGCCATGATACAGGGCGTGAAAAACTGTTTTTT
TRBD1 | TRBJ1-3 | TRBV15 | CATSRGGGLAGNTIYF | TGTGCCACCAGCAGAGGAGGGGGCTTGGCTGGAAACACCATATATTTT
TRBD1 | TRBJ1-3 | TRBV6-5 | CASSYSRDRPGNTIYF | TGTGCCAGCAGTTACTCGAGGGACAGACCCGGAAACACCATATATTTT